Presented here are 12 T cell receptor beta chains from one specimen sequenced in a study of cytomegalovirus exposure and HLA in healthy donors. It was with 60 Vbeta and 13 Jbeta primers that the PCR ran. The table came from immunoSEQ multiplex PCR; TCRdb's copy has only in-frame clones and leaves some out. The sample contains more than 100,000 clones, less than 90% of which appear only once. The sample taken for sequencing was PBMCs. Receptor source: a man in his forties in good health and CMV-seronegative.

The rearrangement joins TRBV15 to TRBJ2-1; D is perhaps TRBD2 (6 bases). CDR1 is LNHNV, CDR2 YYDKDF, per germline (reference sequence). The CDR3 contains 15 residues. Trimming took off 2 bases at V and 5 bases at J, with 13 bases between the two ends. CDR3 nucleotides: TGTGCCACCAGCAGACCAGGACTAACGAACAATGAGCAGTTCTTC. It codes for CATSRPGLTNNEQFF.

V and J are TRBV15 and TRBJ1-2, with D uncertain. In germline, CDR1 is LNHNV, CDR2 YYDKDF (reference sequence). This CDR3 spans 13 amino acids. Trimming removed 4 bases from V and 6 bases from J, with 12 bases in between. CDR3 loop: CATSKTAADGYTF. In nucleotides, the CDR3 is TGTGCCACCAGCAAGACGGCAGCGGATGGCTACACCTTC. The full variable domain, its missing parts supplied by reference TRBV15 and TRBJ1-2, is DAMVIQNPRYQVTQFGKPVTLSCSQTLNHNVMYWYQQKSSQAPKLLFHYYDKDFNNEADTPDNFQSRRPNTSFCFLDIRSPGLGDTAMYLCATSKTAADGYTFGSGTRLTVV.

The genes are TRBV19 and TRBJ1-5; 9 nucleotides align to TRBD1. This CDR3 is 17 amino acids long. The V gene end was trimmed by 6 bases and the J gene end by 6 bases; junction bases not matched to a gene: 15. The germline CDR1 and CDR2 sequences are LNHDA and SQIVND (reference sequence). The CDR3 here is CASRLRDREGWSQPQHF. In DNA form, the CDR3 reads TGTGCCAGTAGGCTCCGGGACAGGGAAGGTTGGAGTCAGCCCCAGCATTTT. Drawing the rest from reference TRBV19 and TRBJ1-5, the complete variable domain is DGGITQSPKYLFRKEGQNVTLSCEQNLNHDAMYWYRQDPGQGLRLIYYSQIVNDFQKGDIAEGYSVSREKKESFPLTVTSAQKNPTAFYLCASRLRDREGWSQPQHFGDGTRLSIL.

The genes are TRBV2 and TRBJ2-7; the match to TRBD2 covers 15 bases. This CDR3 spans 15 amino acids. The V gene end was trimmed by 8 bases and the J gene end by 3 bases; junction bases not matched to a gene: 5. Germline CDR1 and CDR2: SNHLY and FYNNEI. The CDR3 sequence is CASRTSGRVNYEQYF. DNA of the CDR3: TGTGCCAGCCGGACTAGCGGGAGGGTTAACTACGAGCAGTACTTC. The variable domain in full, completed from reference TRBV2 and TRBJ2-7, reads EPEVTQTPSHQVTQMGQEVILRCVPISNHLYFYWYRQILGQKVEFLVSFYNNEISEKSEIFDDQFSVERPDGSNFTLKIRSTKLEDSAMYFCASRTSGRVNYEQYFGPGTRLTVT.

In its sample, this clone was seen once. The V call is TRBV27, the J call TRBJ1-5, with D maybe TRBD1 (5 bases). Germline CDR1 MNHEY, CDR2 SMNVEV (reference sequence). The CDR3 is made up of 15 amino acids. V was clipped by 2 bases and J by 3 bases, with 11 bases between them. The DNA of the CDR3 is TGTGCCAGCAGTTTAGTGTCGGGGGACAATCAGCCCCAGCATTTT. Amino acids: CASSLVSGDNQPQHF.

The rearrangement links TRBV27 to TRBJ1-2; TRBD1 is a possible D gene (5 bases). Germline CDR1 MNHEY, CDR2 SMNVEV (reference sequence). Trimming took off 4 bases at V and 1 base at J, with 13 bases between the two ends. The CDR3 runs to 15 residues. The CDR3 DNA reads TGTGCCAGCAGTTCGAAAGGACACATTAACTATGGCTACACCTTC. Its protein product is CASSSKGHINYGYTF.

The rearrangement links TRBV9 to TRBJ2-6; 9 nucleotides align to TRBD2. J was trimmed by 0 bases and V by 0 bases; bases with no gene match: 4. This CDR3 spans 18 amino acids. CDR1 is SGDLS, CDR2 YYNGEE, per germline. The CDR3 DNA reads TGTGCCAGCAGCGTAGCTACTAGCGGGCCCTCTGGGGCCAACGTCCTGACTTTC. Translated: CASSVATSGPSGANVLTF.

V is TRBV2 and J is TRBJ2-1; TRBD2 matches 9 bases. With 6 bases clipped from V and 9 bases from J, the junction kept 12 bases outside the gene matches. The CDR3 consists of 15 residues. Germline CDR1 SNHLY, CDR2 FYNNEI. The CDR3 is CASRGDASGILEQFF. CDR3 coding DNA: TGTGCCAGCAGAGGTGACGCTAGCGGGATACTTGAGCAGTTCTTC.

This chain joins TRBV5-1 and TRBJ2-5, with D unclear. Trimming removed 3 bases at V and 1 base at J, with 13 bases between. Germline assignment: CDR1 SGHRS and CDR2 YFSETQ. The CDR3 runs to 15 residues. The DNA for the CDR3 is TGCGCCAGCAGCTCGAGCAAACTGATCCAAGAGACCCAGTACTTC. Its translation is CASSSSKLIQETQYF.

In nucleotides, the CDR3 is TGTGCCAGCAGCCTAGCCGGGACTAGCGCAGATACGCAGTATTTT. It is translated as CASSLAGTSADTQYF. The chain carries TRBV9 and TRBJ2-3; 10 nucleotides agree with TRBD2. The germline gives CDR1 SGDLS, CDR2 YYNGEE. The CDR3 sequence is 15 residues long. V shed 4 bases, J shed 4 bases, and the junction held 6 bases outside the gene matches.

CDR3 amino acids: CASSERTTVSDEQFF. CDR3 nucleotide sequence: TGTGCCAGCAGTGAAAGGACGACAGTAAGTGATGAGCAGTTCTTC. The J gene is TRBJ2-1, the V gene TRBV6-1; maybe TRBD1 (5 bases). With 2 bases removed from V and 8 bases from J, the gap between germline ends came to 16 bases. Germline values: CDR1 MNHNS, CDR2 SASEGT. CDR3 size: 15 residues.

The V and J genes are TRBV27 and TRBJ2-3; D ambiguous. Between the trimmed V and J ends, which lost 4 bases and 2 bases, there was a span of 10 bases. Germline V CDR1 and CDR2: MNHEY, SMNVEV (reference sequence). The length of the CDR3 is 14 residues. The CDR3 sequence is CASSWLEDTDTQYF. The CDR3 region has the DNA TGTGCCAGCAGTTGGCTAGAGGACACAGATACGCAGTATTTT.